This record concerns one T cell receptor beta chain sequence. Germline lookup yields CDR1 WSHSY and CDR2 SAAADI. V shed 5 bases, J shed 0 bases, and the junction held 3 bases outside the gene matches. This CDR3 spans 14 amino acids. This table comes from immunoSEQ multiplex PCR, and its TCRdb copy is limited to in-frame clones, with some not included. The table lists about 40,000 clones, over 80% of them singletons. The source of the sample is a study of blood T cell repertoires in COVID-19. In the study overall: Specimens from acute and convalescent COVID-19 originated in the United States, Italy and Spain. PBMCs, B-cell-depleted T cells, or T cells provided the cDNA or gDNA that made up the material.

The J gene is TRBJ2-7, the V gene TRBV10-2; 8 bases line up with TRBD2. Sequenced sample: peripheral blood. The clonotype was recovered from a human donor in a cohort sampled during active COVID-19. CDR3 sequence: CASSFSGVSYEQYF. The DNA for the CDR3 is TGCGCCAGCAGTTTTAGCGGGGTCTCCTACGAGCAGTACTTC.